The 26 T cell receptor beta chains given below trace back to one sample, sequenced in a study of T-cell reconstitution after alpha-beta-depleted transplantation in children (dated by TCRdb to between 2015 and 2016). Library creation used PCR. The sequencing machine was an Illumina HiSeq 2500. To normalize quantification of the TCRbeta repertoire, the TCR libraries were built with molecular barcoding that relied on unique molecular identifiers. TCRdb ran its own pipeline on the public reads, namely fastp trimming at Q25 and MiXCR clone calling, and kept in-frame beta chains. Rows are combined by CDR3 protein, so each entry shows the most common genes and DNA. The sample table holds hundreds of thousands of distinct CDR3 sequences, of which around a sixth were seen once. The ten top clones hold around 0.96% of the sample. The sequenced sample was PBMCs from the stem cell graft donor, obtained from the stem cell graft. The source of these receptors is a human donor who donated a stem cell graft to a child with acute myeloid leukemia.

This clonotype was counted many times. The gene calls are TRBV20-1 and TRBJ1-1, with D possibly matching TRBD1 (5 bases). V was cut by 4 bases and J by 3 bases, with 18 bases left in between. Looked up from germline, CDR1 is DFQATT and CDR2 is SNEGSKA (reference sequence). The length of the CDR3 is 15 residues. The CDR3 region is CSATGRDGRDTEAFF. The CDR3 region has the DNA TGCAGTGCTACCGGACGGGACGGCAGGGACACTGAAGCTTTCTTT.

This clonotype was detected a few times. The chain joins TRBV20-1 to TRBJ1-2, with D perhaps matching TRBD1 (5 bases). Germline CDR1 DFQATT, CDR2 SNEGSKA (reference sequence). The CDR3 covers 13 residues. Trimming stripped 5 bases from V and 8 bases from J, with 18 bases between. CDR3 bases: TGCAGTGCTTCCCCCGGGACGGCAAGCGGCTACACCTTC. Translated, it gives CSASPGTASGYTF.

This clonotype was observed a handful of times. The rearrangement links TRBV7-2 to TRBJ1-3; D not certain. This CDR3 contains 17 residues. The germline V gene has CDR1 SGHTA and CDR2 FQGNSA. V lost 5 bases and J 0 bases, leaving 17 bases between the germline ends. The CDR3 DNA reads TGTGCCAGCAGCCCCCTTGACTGGAAGGCCTCTGGAAACACCATATATTTT. As protein: CASSPLDWKASGNTIYF. The full variable domain, its missing parts supplied by reference TRBV7-2 and TRBJ1-3, is GAGVSQSPSNKVTEKGKDVELRCDPISGHTALYWYRQSLGQGLEFLIYFQGNSAPDKSGLPSDRFSAERTGGSVSTLTIQRTQQEDSAVYLCASSPLDWKASGNTIYFGEGSWLTVV.

This chain uses TRBV28 with TRBJ1-2; 9 bases agree with TRBD1. The CDR3 runs 18 residues. Germline CDR1 MDHEN, CDR2 SYDVKM. Losses at the gene ends were 6 bases for V and 0 bases for J; bases not matched to a gene: 14. CDR3: CASRPRPGTGKTNYGYTF. CDR3 coding DNA: TGTGCCAGCAGACCTCGTCCCGGGACAGGGAAAACTAACTATGGCTACACCTTC.

This clonotype was picked up many times. The rearrangement links TRBV7-6 to TRBJ2-1, with D hard to call. CDR1 is SGHVS and CDR2 is FNYEAQ in the germline V gene. Between the trimmed V and J ends, which lost 5 bases and 4 bases, there was a span of 15 bases. The CDR3 spans 15 residues. The CDR3 spells CASSPTQSSYNEQFF. DNA of the CDR3: TGTGCCAGCAGCCCCACTCAGTCCTCATACAATGAGCAGTTCTTC.

The genes are TRBV4-3 and TRBJ2-7; D call uncertain. CDR3 size: 14 residues. Germline V gene sequence: CDR1 LGHNA, CDR2 YSLEER. The V gene lost 0 bases and the J gene lost 0 bases, with 6 bases spanning the gap. DNA for the CDR3: TGCGCCAGCAGCCAAGACCAGTGCTCCTACGAGCAGTACTTC. Translated, it gives CASSQDQCSYEQYF.

In its sample, this clonotype was seen a few times. The chain has TRBV20-1 and TRBJ2-3, with TRBD2 matching 7 bases. CDR1 and CDR2 from the germline V gene are DFQATT and SNEGSKA (reference sequence). This CDR3 contains 14 residues. The V segment lost 3 bases and the J segment 6 bases; nucleotides outside the gene matches: 9. CDR3 amino acids: CSARGTILEDTQYF. For the CDR3, the DNA is TGCAGTGCTAGGGGGACTATCCTAGAGGATACGCAGTATTTT.

At least ten counts were recorded for this clonotype. The genes are TRBV29-1 and TRBJ1-1; the D is unclear. CDR3 size: 11 residues. Germline assignment: CDR1 SQVTM and CDR2 ANQGSEA. V was shortened by 8 bases and J by 6 bases, with 13 bases between the two germline ends. The CDR3 spells CSSRISAEAFF. The CDR3 DNA sequence: TGCAGCTCTCGGATAAGTGCTGAAGCTTTCTTT.

V and J are TRBV20-1 and TRBJ1-6; D might be TRBD1 (5 bases). Deletions cut 3 bases from V and 7 bases from J, with 13 bases between. Looked up from germline, CDR1 is DFQATT and CDR2 is SNEGSKA (reference sequence). CDR3 length: 14 residues. CDR3 DNA: TGCAGTGCTAGTGGGGGGGTTGGGAATTCACCCCTCCACTTT. It specifies CSASGGVGNSPLHF.

Ten or more counts support this clonotype. The rearrangement uses TRBV20-1 and TRBJ2-3; a possible D gene is TRBD2 (5 bases). Trimming removed 5 bases at V and 10 bases at J, with 16 bases between. The germline V gene has CDR1 DFQATT and CDR2 SNEGSKA (reference sequence). The CDR3 totals 12 residues. CDR3 region: CSAPLSSGAQYF. The CDR3 nucleotides are TGCAGTGCTCCCCTCTCATCCGGGGCGCAGTATTTT.

This clonotype was seen a few times. The chain carries TRBV4-3 and TRBJ2-1; tentative D call: TRBD2 (6 bases). The CDR3 has 17 amino acids. Germline lookup yields CDR1 LGHNA and CDR2 YSLEER. With 0 bases removed from V and 4 bases from J, the gap between germline ends came to 16 bases. CDR3 nucleotides: TGCGCCAGCAGCCAAGACCACCTAGGAGGGTGGTACAATGAGCAGTTCTTC. It codes for CASSQDHLGGWYNEQFF.

The table lists this clonotype with a few counts. This chain uses TRBV29-1 with TRBJ1-1; 10 bases are shared with TRBD1. The junction had 4 bases not matched to a gene; V was cut back by 7 bases and J by 2 bases. This CDR3 has 13 residues. In germline, CDR1 is SQVTM, CDR2 ANQGSEA. The CDR3 DNA reads TGCAGCGCCGACAGGGGGCCTAACACTGAAGCTTTCTTT. Its translation: CSADRGPNTEAFF. Full variable domain (remainder filled in from reference TRBV29-1 and TRBJ1-1): SAVISQKPSRDICQRGTSLTIQCQVDSQVTMMFWYRQQPGQSLTLIATANQGSEATYESGFVIDKFPISRPNLTFSTLTVSNMSPEDSSIYLCSADRGPNTEAFFGQGTRLTVV.

This clonotype was recorded many times. The CDR3 sequence is CSALVGRVRDTGELFF. The CDR3 region has the DNA TGCAGTGCCTTGGTCGGGAGGGTTCGGGACACCGGGGAGCTGTTTTTT. V and J are TRBV20-1 and TRBJ2-2; 8 bases are a match to TRBD2. Looked up from germline, CDR1 is DFQATT and CDR2 is SNEGSKA (reference sequence). J was trimmed by 3 bases and V by 6 bases; bases with no gene match: 12. This CDR3 region has 16 residues.

This clonotype has more than one count but fewer than ten. The chain has TRBV20-1 and TRBJ1-4; D possibly corresponds to TRBD1 (6 bases). The germline CDR1 and CDR2 sequences are DFQATT and SNEGSKA (reference sequence). The V end lost 6 bases, the J end lost 2 bases, and 19 bases lay between the germline ends. The CDR3 runs to 16 residues. In DNA, the CDR3 is TGCAGTGCACCCCCGGCACAGGGACGGACTAATGAAAAACTGTTTTTT. It is translated as CSAPPAQGRTNEKLFF.

This clonotype was detected many times. This chain joins TRBV12-3 or TRBV12-4 and TRBJ2-7; D unclear. With 3 bases removed from V and 5 bases from J, the gap between germline ends came to 5 bases. The length of the CDR3 is 11 residues. The CDR3 reads CASSLLDEQYF. Here the CDR3 DNA reads TGTGCCAGCAGTTTGTTGGACGAGCAGTACTTC.

This clonotype was seen ten or more times. The chain uses TRBV20-1 and TRBJ1-6; a possible D gene is TRBD1 (6 bases). This CDR3 is built from 14 residues. Germline V gene data show CDR1 as DFQATT and CDR2 as SNEGSKA (reference sequence). Trimming left V 3 bases short and J 6 bases short, with 12 bases between. CDR3 amino acids: CSARRDITNSPLHF. The CDR3 bases are TGCAGTGCTAGGAGGGACATTACTAATTCACCCCTCCACTTT.

This clonotype was seen a handful of times. The chain recombines TRBV20-1 with TRBJ1-5, with 8 nucleotides matching TRBD1. CDR1 and CDR2 from the germline V gene are DFQATT and SNEGSKA (reference sequence). This CDR3 has 17 amino acids. The J segment lost 4 bases and the V segment lost 3 bases, leaving 14 bases of the junction unmatched. The DNA of the CDR3 is TGCAGTGCTAGTCCCCCCCTCGGACAGGGAAGTAATCAGCCCCAGCATTTT. It translates to CSASPPLGQGSNQPQHF.

The V call is TRBV29-1, the J call TRBJ1-6; D gene ambiguous. The germline CDR1 and CDR2 sequences are SQVTM and ANQGSEA. This CDR3 contains 15 residues. V was clipped by 1 base and J by 5 bases, with 12 bases between them. The DNA of the CDR3 is TGCAGCGTTGAAGGGCAGGATGGGCATAATTCACCCCTCCACTTT. It specifies CSVEGQDGHNSPLHF.

At least ten counts were recorded for this clonotype. V gene TRBV5-1 combines with J gene TRBJ2-1; a possible D gene is TRBD1 (5 bases). V gave up 4 bases and J gave up 1 base, with 9 bases separating them. Germline V gene lookup returns CDR1 SGHRS and CDR2 YFSETQ. The CDR3 sequence is 14 residues long. The CDR3, as DNA: TGCGCCAGCAGCGCCAGGGCATCCTACAATGAGCAGTTCTTC. Amino acids: CASSARASYNEQFF.

This clonotype was counted at least ten times. The genes are TRBV20-1 and TRBJ2-5, with 9 bases aligning to TRBD2. The CDR3 totals 13 residues. Trimming cost V 5 bases and J 5 bases; bases outside gene matches: 6. Germline CDR1 and CDR2: DFQATT and SNEGSKA (reference sequence). CDR3 protein: CSAPSGVGETQYF. As DNA, the CDR3 is TGCAGTGCTCCTAGCGGGGTAGGGGAGACCCAGTACTTC.

Here the CDR3 reads CASSQEGVGPRAFF. The CDR3 coding sequence is TGCGCCAGCAGCCAAGAAGGCGTGGGGCCACGAGCTTTCTTT. The chain uses TRBV4-3 and TRBJ1-1; D may be TRBD1 (5 bases). From germline, CDR1 is LGHNA and CDR2 YSLEER. Trimming shortened V by 0 bases and J by 10 bases, and 15 bases separated the two germline ends. This CDR3 is 14 amino acids long.

This clonotype was detected ten times or more. V is TRBV29-1 and J is TRBJ2-3; 9 bases fit TRBD1. This CDR3 contains 20 residues. After removal of 0 bases from V and 5 bases from J, the junction contained 21 bases not matched to a gene. Germline CDR1 reads SQVTM; CDR2 reads ANQGSEA. The CDR3 coding sequence is TGCAGCGTTGAAGATTGGTGGGGACAGGGTTTTAGTCTTTCCGTAGATACGCAGTATTTT. Translating it yields CSVEDWWGQGFSLSVDTQYF.

This clonotype was recorded a few times. The CDR3: CASPSGTLDGGTGELFF. The CDR3 nucleotides are TGTGCCAGCCCCTCCGGCACTCTGGACGGGGGTACCGGGGAGCTGTTTTTT. The chain is built from TRBV12-3 or TRBV12-4 and TRBJ2-2; D perhaps matches TRBD2 (6 bases). V was clipped by 8 bases and J by 5 bases, with 24 bases between them. The CDR3 has 17 residues.

A word on this clonotype: Germline is not matched at one junction end, which may reflect a read error. The chain employs TRBV7-9 and TRBJ1-1; D unclear. The germline gives CDR1 SEHNR, CDR2 FQNEAQ (reference sequence). There are 14 residues in the CDR3. The CDR3 DNA sequence: TGTGCCAGCAGCTTAGAGGCATCGAACACTGACGCTTTCTTT. As protein: CASSLEASNTDAFF. The full variable domain, in which reference TRBV7-9 and TRBJ1-1 provide the parts outside the CDR3, is DTGVSQNPRHKITKRGQNVTFRCDPISEHNRLYWYRQTLGQGPEFLTYFQNEAQLEKSRLLSDRFSAERPKGSFSTLEIQRTEQGDSAMYLCASSLEASNTDAFFGQGTRLTVV.

This clonotype was seen many times. The chain joins TRBV5-1 to TRBJ1-5; D is undetermined. The CDR3 is made up of 13 amino acids. The V gene lost 4 bases and the J gene lost 9 bases, with 14 bases spanning the gap. Germline CDR1 and CDR2: SGHRS and YFSETQ. The CDR3 DNA is TGCGCCAGCAGCCCGGACCCAATAGGGCCCCAGCATTTT. It specifies CASSPDPIGPQHF.

Many counts were recorded for this clonotype. The J gene is TRBJ2-7, the V gene TRBV7-2; TRBD1 or TRBD2 may be the D gene (5 bases each). Germline V gene lookup returns CDR1 SGHTA and CDR2 FQGNSA. This CDR3 is 15 amino acids long. V gave up 5 bases and J gave up 0 bases, with 14 bases separating them. The CDR3 region is CASSPGTAYSYEQYF. The CDR3 DNA follows: TGTGCCAGCAGCCCCGGGACGGCATACTCCTACGAGCAGTACTTC.